Sequencing of this T cell receptor beta chain was carried out in a study of blood T cells in healthy people across ages. Study-level points and caveats: Naive and antigen-experienced cells could not be conclusively compared, given unsorted PBMCs. Possibly confounding the expanded clonotype changes was the fact that donor CMV status was unknown.

As for this clonotype: Its antigen is as yet unknown.

V lost 4 bases, J lost 2 bases, and 13 bases lay in between. This CDR3 is built from 15 residues. For the second PCR, which ran for about 6 to 11 cycles, a sample-barcoded 5' primer and a J-beta primer mix were used. MiXCR, applied by TCRdb to the 5' RACE reads, yields one record per CDR3 protein. The repertoire holds some 1.5 million distinct CDR3 sequences, with over 25% as singletons. This sequence joins TRBV12-3 or TRBV12-4 and TRBJ2-3; D possibly corresponds to TRBD1 (5 bases). The sample consisted of blood. This clonotype was sampled from a woman in her 30s in good health. CDR3 loop: CASSWGGAITDTQYF. The DNA of the CDR3 is TGTGCCAGCAGTTGGGGTGGGGCCATCACAGATACGCAGTATTTT.